The 10 T cell receptor beta chains below come from one sample, sequenced in a study of beta chain features in type 1 diabetes. The study, taken as a whole, reports: Shorter TCRB CDR3s, moderately but significantly so, were found in Type 1 diabetes patients in all four CD4+ subsets.

These TCRs' antigens remain unknown. Isolated RNA was reverse transcribed in full, so expressed TCRB transcripts were sequenced. Clones were sequenced by immunoSEQ multiplex PCR, and TCRdb holds only the in-frame ones, with some missing. The table has approximately 360,000 clones, roughly 13% seen once; the top ten hold about 0.01%. Sequencing was performed on naive CD4+ T cells from blood. Receptor source: a woman aged 18-29 years with type 1 diabetes.

This clone was observed a few times. The rearrangement uses TRBV6-5 and TRBJ1-2; 8 nucleotides line up with TRBD1. CDR1 and CDR2 from the germline V gene are MNHEY and SVGAGI. The length of the CDR3 is 14 residues. This CDR3 reads CASTGVSFMGGYTF. CDR3 bases: TGTGCTTCGACAGGGGTATCATTCATGGGAGGCTACACCTTC.

This clone was seen a few times. This rearrangement joins TRBV18 to TRBJ2-5; maybe TRBD2 (5 bases). Germline CDR1 reads KGHSH; CDR2 reads LQKENI. The length of the CDR3 is 14 residues. V lost 8 bases and J 2 bases, leaving 15 bases between the germline ends. CDR3 region: CASTRGSAQETQYF. DNA of the CDR3: TGTGCCAGCACCCGGGGTAGCGCACAAGAGACCCAGTACTTC.

The chain couples TRBV25-1 to TRBJ1-1, with D possibly matching TRBD1 (6 bases). The germline gives CDR1 MGHDK, CDR2 SYGVNS. The CDR3 length is 14 residues. Trimming took off 6 bases at V and 5 bases at J, with 16 bases between the two ends. The CDR3 loop reads CASRQTGRWTEAFF. The CDR3 nucleotides read TGTGCCAGCAGGCAGACAGGAAGGTGGACTGAAGCTTTCTTT.

There are a few counts of this clone. The gene calls are TRBV5-4 and TRBJ2-5; no firm D call. Per germline, CDR1 SGHNT and CDR2 YYREEE (reference sequence). Trimming cost V 1 base and J 4 bases, with 5 bases left between them. The CDR3 is 12 residues long. DNA of the CDR3: TGTGCCAGCAGCTTGAGCTCAGAGACCCAGTACTTC. Protein: CASSLSSETQYF.

This clone was seen a few times. The genes are TRBV9 and TRBJ2-2; D remains ambiguous. The ends were cut back, 0 bases at V and 6 bases at J, with 6 bases in the middle. Germline loops: CDR1 SGDLS, CDR2 YYNGEE. The CDR3 covers 13 residues. The chain's CDR3 is CASSVAAAGELFF. The CDR3 region has the DNA TGTGCCAGCAGCGTAGCTGCGGCCGGGGAGCTGTTTTTT.

This clone was seen a handful of times. The gene calls are TRBV5-1 and TRBJ2-7; D remains unclear. Germline V gene lookup returns CDR1 SGHRS and CDR2 YFSETQ. The V end lost 4 bases, the J end lost 2 bases, and 10 bases lay between the germline ends. The CDR3 is 13 residues long. CDR3 DNA: TGCGCCAGCAGCCTGGACGGTACCTACGAGCAGTACTTC. Residues: CASSLDGTYEQYF. Supplemented by reference TRBV5-1 and TRBJ2-7, the full variable domain reads KAGVTQTPRYLIKTRGQQVTLSCSPISGHRSVSWYQQTPGQGLQFLFEYFSETQRNKGNFPGRFSGRQFSNSRSEMNVSTLELGDSALYLCASSLDGTYEQYFGPGTRLTVT.

The table lists this clone with a few counts. The chain has TRBV7-9 and TRBJ2-7; 7 positions agree with TRBD1. CDR3 length: 15 amino acids. Per germline, CDR1 SEHNR and CDR2 FQNEAQ (reference sequence). Trimming removed 5 bases from V and 5 bases from J; junction bases left unmatched: 12. The CDR3 nucleotides are TGTGCCAGCAGCCCGACGGGACAGACCGTCCACGAGCAGTACTTC. This encodes CASSPTGQTVHEQYF.

The chain employs TRBV4-3 and TRBJ1-1; maybe TRBD1 (5 bases). Germline V lookup: CDR1 LGHNA, CDR2 YSLEER. This CDR3 has 14 residues. Trimming took 0 bases from V and 11 from J, leaving 16 bases between them. The CDR3 nucleotides are TGCGCCAGCAGCCAAGATATTGGGGGGGAATTGGCTTTCTTT. As protein: CASSQDIGGELAFF.

This clone came up a few times. The J gene is TRBJ2-5, the V gene TRBV7-2; the match to TRBD2 covers 8 bases. This CDR3 region has 12 residues. V lost 3 bases to trimming and J lost 7 bases; unmatched junction nucleotides: 1. Per germline, CDR1 SGHTA and CDR2 FQGNSA. DNA of the CDR3: TGTGCCAGCAGCTTCGGGGGGGGGACCCAGTACTTC. Its protein is CASSFGGGTQYF. Full variable domain (outside the CDR3, taken from reference TRBV7-2 and TRBJ2-5): GAGVSQSPSNKVTEKGKDVELRCDPISGHTALYWYRQSLGQGLEFLIYFQGNSAPDKSGLPSDRFSAERTGGSVSTLTIQRTQQEDSAVYLCASSFGGGTQYFGPGTRLLVL.

The V and J genes are TRBV4-1 and TRBJ1-3, with D hard to call. The CDR3 runs 15 residues. Trimming pared 6 bases from V and 0 bases from J, leaving 12 bases between. Germline CDR1 is MGHRA and CDR2 is YSYEKL. CDR3 sequence: CASRATGFSGNTIYF. The CDR3 coding sequence is TGCGCCAGCAGGGCGACGGGATTCTCTGGAAACACCATATATTTT.